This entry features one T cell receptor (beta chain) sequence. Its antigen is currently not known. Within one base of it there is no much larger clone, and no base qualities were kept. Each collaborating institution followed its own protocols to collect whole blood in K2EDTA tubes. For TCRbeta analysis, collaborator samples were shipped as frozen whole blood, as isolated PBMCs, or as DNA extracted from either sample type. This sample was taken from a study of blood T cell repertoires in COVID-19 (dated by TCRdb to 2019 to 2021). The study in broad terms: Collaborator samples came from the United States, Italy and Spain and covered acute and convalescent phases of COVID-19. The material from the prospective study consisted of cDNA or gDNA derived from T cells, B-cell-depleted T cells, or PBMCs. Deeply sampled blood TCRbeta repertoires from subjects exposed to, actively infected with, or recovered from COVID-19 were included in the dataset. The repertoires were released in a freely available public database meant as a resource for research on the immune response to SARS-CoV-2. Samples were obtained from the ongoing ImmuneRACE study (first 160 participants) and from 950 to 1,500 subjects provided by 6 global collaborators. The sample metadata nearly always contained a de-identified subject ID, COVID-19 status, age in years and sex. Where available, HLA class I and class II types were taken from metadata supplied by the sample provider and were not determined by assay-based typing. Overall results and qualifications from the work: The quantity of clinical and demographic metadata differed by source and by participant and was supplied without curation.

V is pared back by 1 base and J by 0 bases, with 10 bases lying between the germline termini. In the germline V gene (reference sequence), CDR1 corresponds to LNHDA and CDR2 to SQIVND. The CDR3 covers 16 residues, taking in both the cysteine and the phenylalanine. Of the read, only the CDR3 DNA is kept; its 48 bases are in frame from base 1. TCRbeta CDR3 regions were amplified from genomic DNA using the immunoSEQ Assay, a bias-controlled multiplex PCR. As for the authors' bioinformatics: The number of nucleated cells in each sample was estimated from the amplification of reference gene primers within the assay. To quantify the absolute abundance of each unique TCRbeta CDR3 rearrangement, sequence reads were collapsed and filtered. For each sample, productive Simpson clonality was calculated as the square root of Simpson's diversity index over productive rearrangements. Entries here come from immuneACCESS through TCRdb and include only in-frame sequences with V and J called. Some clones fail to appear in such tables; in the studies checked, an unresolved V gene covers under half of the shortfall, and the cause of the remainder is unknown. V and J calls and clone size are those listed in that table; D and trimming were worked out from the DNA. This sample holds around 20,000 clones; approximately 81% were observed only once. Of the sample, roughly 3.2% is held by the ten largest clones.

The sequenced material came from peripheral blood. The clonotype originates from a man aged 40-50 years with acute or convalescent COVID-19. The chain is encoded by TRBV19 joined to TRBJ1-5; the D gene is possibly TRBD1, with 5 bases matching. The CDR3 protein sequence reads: CASSIGGGNSNQPQHF. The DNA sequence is TGTGCCAGTAGTATAGGGGGGGGGAATAGCAATCAGCCCCAGCATTTT.